This T cell receptor (beta chain) appears in the sequencing data of a study of early T cells in non-severe SARS-CoV-2 infection. Individual cDNA molecules each received unique molecular identifiers attached to them. A single record per CDR3 protein comes from TCRdb applying MiXCR to the 5' RACE reads. The profile shows about 77,000 distinct CDR3 sequences, roughly an eighth of them singletons. CDR1 is SGHAT and CDR2 is FQNNGV in the germline V gene. The ends were cut back, 5 bases at V and 2 bases at J, with 12 bases in the middle. This CDR3 region has 15 residues. This receptor was taken from an adult who was a healthcare worker with PCR-confirmed SARS-CoV-2 infection or an uninfected control (not recorded which). The donor label of this sample is uncertain. The material sequenced was whole blood, taken at baseline. V gene TRBV11-2 combines with J gene TRBJ2-2; no clear D gene. The CDR3 is CASSPANQNTGELFF. CDR3 in DNA: TGTGCCAGCAGCCCCGCAAACCAAAACACCGGGGAGCTGTTTTTT.